This T cell receptor (beta chain) was profiled in a study of beta chain features in type 1 diabetes. Study as a whole: Across all samples, about 110,000,000 sorted cells were examined. Study-level results: Among patients, naive, central memory and Treg TCRB repertoires appeared more similar than among healthy donors.

This clone was observed a few times. Its target is not known. Germline assignment: CDR1 SGDLS and CDR2 YYNGEE. The V gene lost 4 bases and the J gene lost 9 bases, with 14 bases spanning the gap. There are 13 residues in the CDR3. Based on CD45RO/CCR7/CD25/CD127/CD95/CD27, CD4+ regulatory, stem cell-like memory, naive and central memory cells were sorted. The investigators reverse transcribed all of the isolated RNA, so they sequenced expressed TCRB transcripts. Produced via immunoSEQ multiplex PCR; TCRdb's table is partial and in-frame only. Of more than 150,000 clones listed, more than 9.5% were seen once; the top ten hold roughly 1.9%.

The sequence came from a man between 18 and 35 years old in good health. Sequencing input: central memory CD4+ T cells from blood. This sequence joins TRBV9 and TRBJ2-1; no clear D gene. The CDR3 loop reads CASSSAVNLEQFF. The DNA of the CDR3 is TGTGCCAGCAGCTCTGCAGTGAATCTTGAGCAGTTCTTC.